The present entry profiles one TCR beta chain with its context. Unstimulated naive, memory, effector memory and TEMRA subsets were sequenced, and this was done in a few donor pairs. The data derive from a study of siplizumab effects on memory and regulatory T cells. The data were produced by immunoSEQ multiplex PCR, yet TCRdb's version contains in-frame clones alone and is incomplete. Here the sample spans some 41,000 clones, roughly nine tenths being singletons. The CDR3 loop spans 13 amino acids. The germline CDR1 and CDR2 sequences are SGHRS and YFSETQ. V lost 2 bases and J lost 5, with 10 bases in between.

The clonotype was recovered from a human donor in good health. Material: naive CD4+ T cells sorted from blood. The chain joins TRBV5-1 to TRBJ2-5; no clear D. The CDR3, as DNA: TGCGCCAGCAGCTTTGGCTCTGGGGAGACCCAGTACTTC. It translates to CASSFGSGETQYF.